This TCR beta chain was documented in a study of blood T cells in healthy people across ages. Using a J-beta primer mix together with a sample-barcoded 5' primer, a second PCR was run for about 6 to 12 cycles. MiXCR was run by TCRdb on the 5' RACE reads, yielding one entry per CDR3 protein. The sample carries roughly 500,000 distinct CDR3 sequences, under 30% recorded once. General study points: Comparison with aged donors showed that long-lived donors had more naive CD4+ cells and higher diversity.

As regards this clonotype: Its antigen is unidentified.

The same sample was also studied in work on T cells of mothers and their children. According to that study: In this cohort, donors were three healthy Caucasian mothers plus their six children. Each child gave 2.9 million or so TCR beta CDR3 reads (each mother, over 9 million). When mothers and children were related, their normalized repertoire overlap, which was always slightly higher, did not differ significantly from that of unrelated pairs.

The source of this sequence is a boy aged 5 to 17 in good health. Sequenced material: blood.

As DNA, the CDR3 is TGTGCCAGCAGCTTAGTCGGTCGGCCAGAGACCCAGTACTTC. Its protein is CASSLVGRPETQYF. The chain has TRBV11-2 and TRBJ2-5; D call uncertain. Between the trimmed V and J ends, which lost 1 base and 4 bases, there was a span of 10 bases. The V gene's germline CDR1 is SGHAT and CDR2 FQNNGV. There are 14 residues in the CDR3.